The 18 T cell receptor beta chains given below trace back to one sample, sequenced in a study of T-cell memory formation after mild COVID-19. TCRdb re-analysed the 5' RACE reads in MiXCR, keeping a single row per CDR3 protein. The sample yields about 150,000 distinct CDR3 sequences, about a third seen once. Sequencing input: PBMCs or a T cell subset sorted from them (not recorded which). These receptors all come from an adult woman who had mild COVID-19 (a few samples of this study predate the infection). Cell type and time point are not known.

This chain uses TRBV4-1 with TRBJ2-5, with D unresolved. Per germline, CDR1 MGHRA and CDR2 YSYEKL. The CDR3 spans 13 residues. The ends were cut back, 4 bases at V and 4 bases at J, with 10 bases in the middle. The chain's CDR3 is CASSRIARETQYF. CDR3 coding DNA: TGCGCCAGCAGCCGCATCGCCCGAGAGACCCAGTACTTC.

The V call is TRBV20-1, the J call TRBJ2-7; D remains ambiguous. Germline lookup yields CDR1 DFQATT and CDR2 SNEGSKA (reference sequence). This CDR3 is 13 amino acids long. Trimming shortened V by 0 bases and J by 3 bases, and 9 bases separated the two germline ends. In DNA, the CDR3 is TGCAGTGCTAGAGATCCTCTGGGCTACGAGCAGTACTTC. Its translation is CSARDPLGYEQYF.

The J gene is TRBJ2-1, the V gene TRBV18; D is undetermined. There are 12 residues in the CDR3. Germline-derived CDR1 and CDR2 are KGHSH and LQKENI. The V end lost 6 bases, the J end lost 9 bases, and 12 bases lay between the germline ends. CDR3 coding DNA: TGTGCCAGCTCGCCGTCCTGGGGTGAGCAGTTCTTC. It codes for CASSPSWGEQFF.

V usage is TRBV29-1 and J usage is TRBJ1-2; D remains ambiguous. The ends were cut back, 0 bases at V and 6 bases at J, with 11 bases in the middle. Germline loops: CDR1 SQVTM, CDR2 ANQGSEA. This CDR3 has 13 amino acids. In nucleotides, the CDR3 is TGCAGCGTTGAAGATATGGCACATGATGGCTACACCTTC. Amino acids: CSVEDMAHDGYTF.

The J gene is TRBJ2-3, the V gene TRBV5-5, with 9 positions matching TRBD2. The CDR3 has 15 residues. Germline CDR1 is SGHKS and CDR2 is YYEKEE (reference sequence). The ends lost 7 bases at V and 2 bases at J; junction bases unmatched: 8. CDR3 amino acids: CASGGASGDTDTQYF. As DNA, the CDR3 is TGTGCCAGCGGAGGGGCTAGCGGGGACACAGATACGCAGTATTTT.

This clonotype was picked up a small number of times. The chain combines TRBV6-2 or TRBV6-3 with TRBJ2-7, with TRBD2 matching 14 bases. Germline-derived CDR1 and CDR2 are MNHEY and SVGEGT. This CDR3 contains 17 residues. V trimming: 6 bases; J trimming: 1 base; junction bases outside the gene matches: 8. This CDR3 reads CASSSGLAGVRSYEQYF. CDR3 nucleotide sequence: TGTGCCAGCAGCTCGGGACTAGCGGGAGTGAGGTCCTACGAGCAGTACTTC.

CDR3 protein: CASSTGQGREQYF. CDR3 nucleotides: TGTGCCAGCAGCACCGGACAGGGTAGGGAGCAGTACTTC. This rearrangement joins TRBV6-6 to TRBJ2-7; TRBD1 matches at 8 bases. The germline gives CDR1 MNHNY, CDR2 SVGAGI (reference sequence). J gave up 7 bases and V 6 bases, and 8 bases lay outside the gene matches. The CDR3 is 13 residues long.

V gene TRBV7-8 combines with J gene TRBJ2-7; tentative D call: TRBD2 (5 bases). V lost 8 bases and J lost 6, with 11 bases in between. The CDR3 consists of 11 residues. CDR1 SGHVS and CDR2 FQNEAQ come from the germline V gene. The CDR3 loop is CASLGSREQYF. CDR3 in DNA: TGTGCCAGCCTAGGGAGTCGCGAGCAGTACTTC.

This clonotype came up once. This rearrangement joins TRBV7-9 to TRBJ2-7, with TRBD1 identical over 9 bases. The germline V gene encodes CDR1 SEHNR and CDR2 FQNEAQ (reference sequence). This CDR3 has 15 residues. Trimming took 8 bases from V and 2 from J; bases not matched to a gene: 10. This chain's CDR3 is CASGGQGRRAYEQYF. In DNA, the CDR3 is TGTGCCAGCGGCGGACAGGGGAGAAGGGCCTACGAGCAGTACTTC.

This clonotype was counted only a few times. This sequence joins TRBV11-3 and TRBJ2-2; 8 bases are a match to TRBD2. The V and J ends lost 3 bases and 1 base, in that order; junction bases with no gene match: 4. The CDR3 contains 16 residues. From germline, CDR1 is SGHNT and CDR2 YENEEA. The CDR3 protein is CASSFSSGVNTGELFF. The CDR3 DNA is TGTGCCAGCAGCTTTAGTAGCGGGGTGAACACCGGGGAGCTGTTTTTT.

This clonotype was observed a handful of times. V is TRBV5-1 and J is TRBJ2-3; 7 bases align to TRBD2. Germline assignment: CDR1 SGHRS and CDR2 YFSETQ. After removal of 1 base from V and 2 bases from J, the junction contained 7 bases not matched to a gene. This CDR3 spans 16 amino acids. The CDR3 nucleotides are TGCGCCAGCAGCTTGTCTGAGCGGGGCCACACAGATACGCAGTATTTT. It translates to CASSLSERGHTDTQYF.

This clonotype was observed at least ten times. J is TRBJ2-7 and V is TRBV7-3; no firm D call. Trimming stripped 5 bases from V and 2 bases from J, with 13 bases between. From germline, CDR1 is SGHTA and CDR2 FQGTGA. The CDR3 loop spans 14 amino acids. CDR3 coding DNA: TGTGCCAGCAGCCATTTGACAACCCCCTACGAGCAGTACTTC. Translated: CASSHLTTPYEQYF.

Here the CDR3 DNA reads TGTGCCAGCAGTTGGGGGGCCCAGGGGGGTGGTGAGCAGTTCTTC. Translation: CASSWGAQGGGEQFF. The rearrangement uses TRBV6-5 and TRBJ2-1; D might be TRBD1 (7 bases). V lost 4 bases to trimming and J lost 9 bases, with 19 bases between them. Germline CDR1 reads MNHEY; CDR2 reads SVGAGI. The CDR3 runs 15 residues.

This clonotype was picked up a small number of times. The chain employs TRBV11-3 and TRBJ2-7; D gene unclear. Per germline, CDR1 SGHNT and CDR2 YENEEA. This CDR3 is 15 amino acids long. Between the trimmed V and J ends, which lost 6 bases and 0 bases, there was a span of 15 bases. CDR3 nucleotide sequence: TGTGCCAGCAGGTCGCGAGCGCCCCGCTCCTACGAGCAGTACTTC. Translating gives CASRSRAPRSYEQYF.

The V call is TRBV7-3, the J call TRBJ1-4, with a possible D match to TRBD1 (6 bases). The CDR3 totals 15 residues. V was shortened by 1 base and J by 6 bases, with 12 bases between the two germline ends. Germline V gene lookup returns CDR1 SGHTA and CDR2 FQGTGA. CDR3 region: CASSLMGHRDEKLFF. The CDR3 DNA reads TGTGCCAGCAGCTTAATGGGACATCGGGATGAAAAACTGTTTTTT. The variable domain in full, with the rest retrieved from reference TRBV7-3 and TRBJ1-4, is GAGVSQTPSNKVTEKGKYVELRCDPISGHTALYWYRQSLGQGPEFLIYFQGTGAADDSGLPNDRFFAVRPEGSVSTLKIQRTERGDSAVYLCASSLMGHRDEKLFFGSGTQLSVL.

A few counts support this clonotype. This chain joins TRBV7-9 and TRBJ2-7; 11 nucleotides match TRBD2. V dropped 7 bases and J dropped 7; count of bases not matched to a gene: 12. Germline V gives CDR1 SEHNR, CDR2 FQNEAQ (reference sequence). This CDR3 is 15 amino acids long. The CDR3 DNA reads TGTGCCAGCAACCGGGGGACTAGCGGACTACGGGAGCAGTACTTC. It yields the protein CASNRGTSGLREQYF.

V gene TRBV14 combines with J gene TRBJ1-2; TRBD1 might be the D (5 bases). Germline V CDR1 and CDR2: SGHDN, FVKESK. There are 14 residues in the CDR3. V shed 0 bases and J shed 8 bases, with 13 bases lying between them. The CDR3 bases are TGTGCCAGCAGCCAAGATGGGACCCGAGTAGGCTACACCTTC. Amino acid sequence: CASSQDGTRVGYTF.

Turning to this clonotype: A junction boundary mismatches the germline segment, possibly from a read error. The chain couples TRBV20-1 to TRBJ2-5; no reliable D call. Per the germline V gene, CDR1 is DFQATT and CDR2 is SNEGSKA (reference sequence). The CDR3 is made up of 10 amino acids. The chain's CDR3 is CSASKENQYF. CDR3 DNA sequence: TGCAGTGCTTCAAAAGAGAACCAGTACTTC.